The T cell receptor (beta chain) described here comes from a study of T cells after yellow fever vaccination. The 5'RACE template-switching step produced TCR cDNA and added a universal primer site and UMIs. TCRdb itself ran the 5' RACE reads through MiXCR, one entry per CDR3 protein. The repertoire holds 550,000 or so distinct CDR3 sequences, roughly 19% seen once, with 14% in the top ten. Trimming took 6 bases from V and 4 from J, leaving 22 bases between them. Germline V gives CDR1 DFQATT, CDR2 SNEGSKA (reference sequence). The CDR3 has 15 amino acids. The sample in question was PBMCs, obtained 15 days after the yellow fever booster vaccination. The sequence was obtained from a man aged 25 to 40 who received the YFV17D yellow fever vaccine. The chain is built from TRBV20-1 and TRBJ2-7, with D perhaps TRBD2 (6 bases). CDR3 protein: CSAPLARRGLYEQYF. The CDR3 DNA reads as TGCAGTGCCCCCTTGGCCAGGAGGGGTCTTTACGAGCAGTACTTC.